This TCR beta chain was found in a study of T cells after yellow fever vaccination. Broader study findings: Researchers cautioned that FACS-sorted repertoires could harbor abundant clonotypes contaminating from the bulk population. Although most clonotypes did not, a small share appeared in both CD4 and CD8 compartments.

There are a few counts of this clonotype. Its antigen is not known. TCRdb reprocessed the 5' RACE reads via MiXCR and lists one record per CDR3 protein. The table records about 300,000 distinct CDR3 sequences, approximately 4% of them present only once. The clonotype was recovered from a man aged 18 to 29 who received the YFV17D yellow fever vaccine. Sequenced here: PBMCs, sampled 5 days after the yellow fever booster vaccination.

CDR3 amino acids: CASSWVLNTQYF. DNA for the CDR3: TGTGCCAGCAGTTGGGTCCTCAACACGCAGTATTTT. The J gene is TRBJ2-3, the V gene TRBV12-3 or TRBV12-4; D is undetermined. With 4 bases removed from V and 9 bases from J, the gap between germline ends came to 11 bases. This CDR3 spans 12 amino acids.